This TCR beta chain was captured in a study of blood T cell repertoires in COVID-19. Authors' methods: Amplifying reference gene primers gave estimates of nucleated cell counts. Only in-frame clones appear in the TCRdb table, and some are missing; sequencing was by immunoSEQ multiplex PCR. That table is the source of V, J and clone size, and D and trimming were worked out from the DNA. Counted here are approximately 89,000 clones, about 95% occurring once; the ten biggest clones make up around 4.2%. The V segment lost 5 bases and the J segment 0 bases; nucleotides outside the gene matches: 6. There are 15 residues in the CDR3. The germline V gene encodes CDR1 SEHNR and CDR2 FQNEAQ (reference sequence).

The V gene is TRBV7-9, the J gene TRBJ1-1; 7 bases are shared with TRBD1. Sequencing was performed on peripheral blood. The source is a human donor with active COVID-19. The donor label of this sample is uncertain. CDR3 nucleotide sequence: TGTGCCAGCAGCAAGAGGACAGGCATGAACACTGAAGCTTTCTTT. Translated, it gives CASSKRTGMNTEAFF.